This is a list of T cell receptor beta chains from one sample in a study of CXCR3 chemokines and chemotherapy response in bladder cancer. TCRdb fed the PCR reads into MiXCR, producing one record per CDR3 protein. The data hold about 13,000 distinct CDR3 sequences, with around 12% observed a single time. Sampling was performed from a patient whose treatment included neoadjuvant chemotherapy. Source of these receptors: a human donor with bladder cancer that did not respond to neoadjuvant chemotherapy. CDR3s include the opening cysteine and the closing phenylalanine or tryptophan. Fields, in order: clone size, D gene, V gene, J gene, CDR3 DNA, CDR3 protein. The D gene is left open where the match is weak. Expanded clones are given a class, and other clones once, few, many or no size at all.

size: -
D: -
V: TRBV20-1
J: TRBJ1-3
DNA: TGCAGTGCGGAAGACGCTTCCTCTGGAAACACCATATATTTT
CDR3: CSAEDASSGNTIYF

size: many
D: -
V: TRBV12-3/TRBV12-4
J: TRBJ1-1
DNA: TGTGCCAGCAGTTTTACGAACACTGAAGCTTTCTTT
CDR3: CASSFTNTEAFF

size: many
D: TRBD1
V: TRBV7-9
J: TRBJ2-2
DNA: TGTGCCAGCAGCCCCACTCAGGGGGCTGGGGAGCTGTTTTTT
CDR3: CASSPTQGAGELFF

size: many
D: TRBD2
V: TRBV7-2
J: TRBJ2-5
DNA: TGTGCCAGCAGCTTATCCCTAGCGGGGGGCCCAGGGGCGCGAACCCAGTACTTC
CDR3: CASSLSLAGGPGARTQYF

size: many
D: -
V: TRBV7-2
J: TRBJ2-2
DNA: TGTGCCAGCAGCCCTACCCCCGGGGAGCTGTTTTTT
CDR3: CASSPTPGELFF

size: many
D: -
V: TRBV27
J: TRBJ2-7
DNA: TGTGCCACCAATCGGATTGGGGGAGGAGCCTACGAGCAGTACTTC
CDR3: CATNRIGGGAYEQYF

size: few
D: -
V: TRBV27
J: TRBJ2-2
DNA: TGTGCCAGCAGTAAAACGACCGGGCATAGGTCCGGGGAGCTGTTTTTT
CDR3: CASSKTTGHRSGELFF

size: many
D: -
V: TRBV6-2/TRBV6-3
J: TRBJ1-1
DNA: TGTGCCAGCAGTTACTCAGGGACGCAATACGGGACTGAAGCTTTCTTT
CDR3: CASSYSGTQYGTEAFF

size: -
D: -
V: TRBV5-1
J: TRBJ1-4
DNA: TGCGCCAGCAGCTTGGGAGCAACTAATGAAAAACTGTTTTTT
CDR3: CASSLGATNEKLFF

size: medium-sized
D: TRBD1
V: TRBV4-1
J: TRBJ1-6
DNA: TGCGCCAGCAGCCAAAGGGACAGGGGCTTCGACTCACCCCTCCACTTT
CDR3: CASSQRDRGFDSPLHF

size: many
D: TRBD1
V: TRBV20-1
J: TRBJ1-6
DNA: TGCAGTGCTAGAGGACAGGGTGGTTATTCACCCCTCCACTTT
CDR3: CSARGQGGYSPLHF

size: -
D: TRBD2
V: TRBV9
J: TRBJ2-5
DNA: TGTGCCAGCAGCGTCCAAGGGACTAGCTTGGGGGAGACCCAGTACTTC
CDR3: CASSVQGTSLGETQYF

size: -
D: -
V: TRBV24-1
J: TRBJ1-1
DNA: TGTGCCTCTTCTGCGGGGGCCAACACTGAAGCTTTCTTT
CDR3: CASSAGANTEAFF

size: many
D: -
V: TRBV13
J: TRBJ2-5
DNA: TGTGCCAGCAGCTTTGGGGAGACCCAGTACTTC
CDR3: CASSFGETQYF

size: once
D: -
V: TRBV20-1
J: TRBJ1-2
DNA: TGCAGTGCTAGGGCCGGGTCCTATGGCTACACCTTC
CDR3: CSARAGSYGYTF

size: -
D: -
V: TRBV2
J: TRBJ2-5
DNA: TGTGCCAGCAGTGAGATGACAGGACAAGAGACCCAGTACTTC
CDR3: CASSEMTGQETQYF

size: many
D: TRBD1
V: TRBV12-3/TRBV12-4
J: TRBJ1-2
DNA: TGTGCCAGCAGTTATGGACAGGGAAGGGATGGCTACACCTTC
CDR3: CASSYGQGRDGYTF

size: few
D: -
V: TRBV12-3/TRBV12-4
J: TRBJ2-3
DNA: TGTGCCAGCCGCCGGCTGCAGGATACGCAGTATTTT
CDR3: CASRRLQDTQYF

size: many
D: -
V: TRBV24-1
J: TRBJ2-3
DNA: TGTGCCACCAGTGATAGAAAATTGACAGATACGCAGTATTTT
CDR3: CATSDRKLTDTQYF

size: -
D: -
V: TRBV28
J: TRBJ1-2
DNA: TGTGCCAGCAGTTATATTTGGGGTTTGGACTATGGCTACACCTTC
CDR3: CASSYIWGLDYGYTF

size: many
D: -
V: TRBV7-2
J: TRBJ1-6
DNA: TGTGCCAGCAGCCTAAATCTCGCTGATTTGGGGTCACCCCTCCACTTT
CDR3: CASSLNLADLGSPLHF

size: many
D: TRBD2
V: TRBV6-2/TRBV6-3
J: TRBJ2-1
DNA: TGTGCCAGCAACCTAGCGGGAGCACCCGAGCAGTTCTTC
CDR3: CASNLAGAPEQFF

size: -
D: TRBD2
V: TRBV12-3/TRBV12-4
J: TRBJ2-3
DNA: TGTGCCAGCAGAGGCGGACTAGCGGGGGGGTCGCGGATCCCGGGTACGCAGTATTTT
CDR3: CASRGGLAGGSRIPGTQYF

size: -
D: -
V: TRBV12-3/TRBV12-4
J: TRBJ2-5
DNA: TGTGCCAGCAGTTTAGGGCGGTCCAGGGAGACCCAGTACTTC
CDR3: CASSLGRSRETQYF

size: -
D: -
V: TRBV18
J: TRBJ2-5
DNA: TGTGCCAGCTCACCGAAAGAGACCCAGTACTTC
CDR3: CASSPKETQYF

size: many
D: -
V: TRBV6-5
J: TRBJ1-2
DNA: TGTGCCAGCAGTCCGACAGACTATGGCTATGGCTACACCTTC
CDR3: CASSPTDYGYGYTF

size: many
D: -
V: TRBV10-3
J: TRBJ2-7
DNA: TGTGCCATCAGTGAGAAGGGAATCTACGAGCAGTACTTC
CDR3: CAISEKGIYEQYF

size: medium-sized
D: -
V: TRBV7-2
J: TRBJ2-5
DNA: TGTGCCAGCAGCGATAGGCTGGAGGCTCTAGAGACCCAGTACTTC
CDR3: CASSDRLEALETQYF

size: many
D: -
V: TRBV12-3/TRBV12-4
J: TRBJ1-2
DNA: TGTGCCAGCAGTACCTACAGGGATGGCTACACCTTC
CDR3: CASSTYRDGYTF

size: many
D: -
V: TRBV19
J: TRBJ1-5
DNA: TGTGCCAGTAGTGATGAGGGGACCTCCGGCAATCAGCCCCAGCATTTT
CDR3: CASSDEGTSGNQPQHF

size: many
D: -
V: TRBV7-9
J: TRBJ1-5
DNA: TGTGCCAGCAGCTTAGCAGGGGACGGCAATCAGCCCCAGCATTTT
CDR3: CASSLAGDGNQPQHF

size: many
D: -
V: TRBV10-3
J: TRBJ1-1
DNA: TGTGCCATCAGTGAGAATCAGGGAAACACTGAAGCTTTCTTT
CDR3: CAISENQGNTEAFF